This entry concerns a single T cell receptor beta chain. Trimming at V came to 6 bases and at J to 4 bases, leaving 8 bases not matched to a gene. Germline V gene data show CDR1 as LNHDA and CDR2 as SQIVND (reference sequence). The CDR3 covers 14 residues. This entry comes from a study of shared clonotypes between healthy human individuals. Replicate PCRs from sorted subsets contained 200 ng DNA, which is 31,000 or so T cell genomes. Data came from immunoSEQ multiplex PCR; TCRdb stores just in-frame clones and leaves some out. The table includes some 800,000 clones, 80% to 95% detected once. In the naive CD8 group, cells lacked CD45RO and were positively selected for CCR7, so terminally differentiated effector memory CD45RA+ cells were left out.

The rearrangement uses TRBV19 and TRBJ2-7; 8 positions match TRBD1. The sample was naive CD8+ T cells sorted from blood. This TCR was recovered from a man younger than 40 in good health. CDR3 sequence reads: CASSLSGQGYEQYF. CDR3 sequence (DNA): TGTGCCAGTAGCTTAAGCGGACAGGGTTACGAGCAGTACTTC.